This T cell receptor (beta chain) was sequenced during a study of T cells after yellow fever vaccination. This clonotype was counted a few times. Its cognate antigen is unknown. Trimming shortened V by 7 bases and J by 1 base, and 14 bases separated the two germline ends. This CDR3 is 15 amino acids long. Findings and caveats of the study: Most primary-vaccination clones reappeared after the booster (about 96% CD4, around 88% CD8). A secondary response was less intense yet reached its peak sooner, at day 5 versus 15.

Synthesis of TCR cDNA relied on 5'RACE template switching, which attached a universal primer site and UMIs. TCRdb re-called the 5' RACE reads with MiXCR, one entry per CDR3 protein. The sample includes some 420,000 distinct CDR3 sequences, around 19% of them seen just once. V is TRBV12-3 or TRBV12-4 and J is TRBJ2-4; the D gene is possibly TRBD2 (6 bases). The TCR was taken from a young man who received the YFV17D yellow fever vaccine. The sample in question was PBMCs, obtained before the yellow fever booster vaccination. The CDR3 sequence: CASTWGVGAKNIQYF. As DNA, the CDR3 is TGTGCCAGCACTTGGGGGGTAGGGGCCAAAAACATTCAGTACTTC.